This paragraph covers one TCR beta chain sequence. The antigen is undetermined. These data belong to a study of T cell responses to AZD1222 COVID-19 vaccine. Overall study findings and caveats: In a largely white British group with more females than males, clonal diversity was possibly underestimated. Baseline seropositives among AZD1222 recipients totaled only 5 to 7. Vaccine-related CD4 TCRs covered spike, predominating at 160-218 and 743-854. The study found Spike-specific TCR breadth and depth rose after two AZD1222 doses.

Profiled with immunoSEQ multiplex PCR; TCRdb holds only in-frame clones, not every one. The table has about 150,000 clones, about nine tenths seen once. Germline CDR1 reads LGHNT; CDR2 reads FRNRAP. This CDR3 has 13 amino acids. V was pared by 3 bases and J by 2 bases, with 6 bases between. Here the sequenced sample was peripheral blood, taken on day 0 of AZD1222 vaccination. The rearrangement links TRBV12-5 to TRBJ2-3; the D is unclear. This clonotype originated in an adult in good health. The CDR3 coding sequence is TGTGCTAGTGGTTTCTCGCTCACAGATACGCAGTATTTT. Residues: CASGFSLTDTQYF.